This T cell receptor beta chain is drawn from a study of T cells in tuberculosis. J gave up 5 bases and V 2 bases, and 8 bases lay outside the gene matches. The CDR3 runs 16 residues. Germline V CDR1 and CDR2: SNHLY, FYNNEI. Study-level results: T cells binding CD1B-GMM tetramer weakly possibly escaped the sort.

Cells were sorted from thawed PBMC rested overnight and stained with GMM-loaded CD1B tetramer, viability dye and anti-CD3. The CD1B tetramers carried C32 glucose monomycolate purified from Rhodococcus equi. About 100,000 tetramer-negative cells were sorted from each donor. Libraries were prepared by immunoSEQ multiplex PCR; TCRdb keeps only in-frame clonotypes and omits some of them. The sample yields tens of thousands of clones, around 90% seen once. The material sequenced was CD1b-GMM tetramer-negative cells sorted from PBMCs. The chain links TRBV2 to TRBJ2-2; 7 nucleotides match TRBD1. The receptor was isolated from an adult woman with latent tuberculosis. Here the CDR3 reads CASSETRGLSTGELFF. CDR3 DNA sequence: TGTGCCAGCAGTGAAACTAGGGGGCTTAGTACCGGGGAGCTGTTTTTT.